This entry lists 21 T cell receptor beta chains sequenced from one sample in a study of identifying expanded T cells in peripheral blood. Sequenced by immunoSEQ multiplex PCR; TCRdb stores in-frame clones only, minus some. The sample consists of about 94,000 clones, 88% of them appearing once. Sequencing was performed on blood. The receptors originated from a person aged 18 to 70 in good health.

This clone has just one count. V is TRBV5-1 and J is TRBJ1-3; 8 bases are shared with TRBD1. V lost 3 bases to trimming and J lost 1 base; unmatched junction nucleotides: 9. Per the germline V gene, CDR1 is SGHRS and CDR2 is YFSETQ. The CDR3 sequence is 17 residues long. CDR3 sequence reads: CASSSTPTGGSGNTIYF. The CDR3, as DNA: TGCGCCAGCAGCTCTACACCTACAGGGGGGTCTGGAAACACCATATATTTT. Full variable domain (rest looked up from reference TRBV5-1 and TRBJ1-3): KAGVTQTPRYLIKTRGQQVTLSCSPISGHRSVSWYQQTPGQGLQFLFEYFSETQRNKGNFPGRFSGRQFSNSRSEMNVSTLELGDSALYLCASSSTPTGGSGNTIYFGEGSWLTVV.

The rearrangement joins TRBV7-6 to TRBJ1-2, with D tentatively TRBD1 (6 bases). CDR3 size: 16 residues. Trimming took 5 bases from V and 1 from J, leaving 17 bases between them. CDR1 and CDR2 (germline): SGHVS, FNYEAQ. The CDR3, as DNA: TGTGCCAGCAGCCCTCGCGCCGGGACATTTAACTATGGCTACACCTTC. Translation gives CASSPRAGTFNYGYTF.

The chain employs TRBV7-2 and TRBJ2-5; possibly TRBD2 for D (5 bases). Looked up from germline, CDR1 is SGHTA and CDR2 is FQGNSA. The CDR3 extends over 13 amino acids. V gave up 5 bases and J gave up 2 bases, with 9 bases separating them. The CDR3: CASSTGLQETQYF. CDR3 DNA sequence: TGTGCCAGCAGCACCGGACTTCAAGAGACCCAGTACTTC.

V is TRBV27 and J is TRBJ1-4, with a possible D match to TRBD1 (5 bases). CDR1 is MNHEY, CDR2 SMNVEV, per germline (reference sequence). Trimming took off 4 bases at V and 8 bases at J, with 14 bases between the two ends. The CDR3 has 14 residues. The CDR3 here is CASSSAGTGEKLFF. The DNA for the CDR3 is TGTGCCAGCAGTTCCGCCGGGACTGGAGAAAAACTGTTTTTT.

In DNA form, the CDR3 reads TGTGCCAGCAGCTTGGTCGACCGACAGAACACTGAAGCTTTCTTT. It codes for CASSLVDRQNTEAFF. The chain is built from TRBV5-6 and TRBJ1-1; D is uncertain. Trimming removed 0 bases at V and 1 base at J, with 10 bases between. Germline loops: CDR1 SGHDT, CDR2 YYEEEE. The CDR3 totals 15 residues.

V gene TRBV7-6 combines with J gene TRBJ1-1; tentative D call: TRBD1 (5 bases). Germline V lookup: CDR1 SGHVS, CDR2 FNYEAQ. Trimming took off 5 bases at V and 2 bases at J, with 18 bases between the two ends. This CDR3 spans 16 amino acids. CDR3: CASSLHLGGINTEAFF. DNA of the CDR3: TGTGCCAGCAGCCTCCACCTCGGGGGGATTAACACTGAAGCTTTCTTT.

The V call is TRBV6-5, the J call TRBJ1-5; 9 nucleotides match TRBD1. The germline V gene has CDR1 MNHEY and CDR2 SVGAGI. The V and J ends lost 5 bases and 2 bases, in that order; junction bases with no gene match: 4. The length of the CDR3 is 15 residues. The DNA for the CDR3 is TGTGCCAGCAGTCAACAGGGGGCCGGCAATCAGCCCCAGCATTTT. Its translation: CASSQQGAGNQPQHF.

V usage is TRBV6-4 and J usage is TRBJ2-1; 14 nucleotides align to TRBD2. The CDR3 runs to 16 residues. CDR1 MRHNA and CDR2 SNTAGT come from the germline V gene. J gave up 6 bases and V 3 bases, and 4 bases lay outside the gene matches. This CDR3 reads CASSETSGRAINEQFF. In DNA form, the CDR3 reads TGTGCCAGCAGTGAGACTAGCGGGAGGGCCATCAATGAGCAGTTCTTC.

The V and J genes are TRBV29-1 and TRBJ1-1; TRBD1 might be the D (6 bases). Germline V CDR1 and CDR2: SQVTM, ANQGSEA. CDR3 length: 11 amino acids. V was trimmed by 5 bases and J by 4 bases, leaving 8 bases between them. The CDR3 DNA reads as TGCAGCGTTAGGGGGGGCACTGAAGCTTTCTTT. Translated, it gives CSVRGGTEAFF.

The chain carries TRBV7-6 and TRBJ2-7; 7 nucleotides line up with TRBD1. Trimming took 5 bases from V and 6 from J; bases not matched to a gene: 10. The V gene's germline CDR1 is SGHVS and CDR2 FNYEAQ. The CDR3 contains 14 residues. The CDR3 nucleotides are TGTGCCAGCAGCCACCCCGACAGGGACGGCGAGCAGTACTTC. Translating it yields CASSHPDRDGEQYF.

The chain links TRBV5-5 to TRBJ2-7; 8 positions agree with TRBD2. CDR3 length: 16 residues. The J segment lost 0 bases and the V segment lost 6 bases, leaving 11 bases of the junction unmatched. CDR1 SGHKS and CDR2 YYEKEE come from the germline V gene (reference sequence). Here the CDR3 DNA reads TGTGCCAGCACCCTTAGCGGGACGCAACTCTCCTACGAGCAGTACTTC. It codes for CASTLSGTQLSYEQYF. Full variable domain (missing parts from reference TRBV5-5 and TRBJ2-7): DAGVTQSPTHLIKTRGQQVTLRCSPISGHKSVSWYQQVLGQGPQFIFQYYEKEERGRGNFPDRFSARQFPNYSSELNVNALLLGDSALYLCASTLSGTQLSYEQYFGPGTRLTVT.

This chain connects TRBV4-3 to TRBJ1-1; D ambiguous. Germline values: CDR1 LGHNA, CDR2 YSLEER. The CDR3 extends over 13 amino acids. Trimming shortened V by 3 bases and J by 10 bases, and 15 bases separated the two germline ends. The CDR3 region has the DNA TGCGCCAGCAGCCACCCCGGGCGAGGGAGAGCTTTCTTT. Its translation is CASSHPGRGRAFF.

The chain couples TRBV5-5 to TRBJ1-2; D is ambiguous. The V end lost 2 bases, the J end lost 2 bases, and 4 bases lay between the germline ends. Germline lookup yields CDR1 SGHKS and CDR2 YYEKEE (reference sequence). The CDR3 consists of 12 residues. CDR3 sequence reads: CASSFQNYGYTF. Written as DNA, the CDR3 is TGTGCCAGCAGCTTCCAGAACTATGGCTACACCTTC.

The chain employs TRBV11-2 and TRBJ2-7; 12 bases map to TRBD2. The CDR3 consists of 15 residues. Germline V gene sequence: CDR1 SGHAT, CDR2 FQNNGV. Trimming cost V 3 bases and J 4 bases; bases outside gene matches: 4. The CDR3 nucleotides read TGTGCCAGCAGCTTGGGGACTAGCGGGTATTACGAGCAGTACTTC. Protein: CASSLGTSGYYEQYF.

The chain employs TRBV5-1 and TRBJ1-6, with unresolved D. Trimming took off 4 bases at V and 6 bases at J, with 8 bases between the two ends. Germline loops: CDR1 SGHRS, CDR2 YFSETQ. The CDR3 is 13 residues long. Here the CDR3 DNA reads TGCGCCAGCAGCGAGGGTTTTAATTCACCCCTCCACTTT. Its protein is CASSEGFNSPLHF.

The chain links TRBV6-5 to TRBJ1-1, with D possibly TRBD1 on 5 matching bases. This CDR3 is built from 15 residues. Trimming took off 4 bases at V and 0 bases at J, with 12 bases between the two ends. Germline CDR1 is MNHEY and CDR2 is SVGAGI. In DNA form, the CDR3 reads TGTGCCAGCAGTTTCCGACGGGACGTGAACACTGAAGCTTTCTTT. Residues: CASSFRRDVNTEAFF.

This sequence joins TRBV27 and TRBJ2-1, with D tentatively TRBD2 (7 bases). CDR1 and CDR2 (germline): MNHEY, SMNVEV (reference sequence). CDR3 size: 14 residues. Trimming cost V 4 bases and J 8 bases, with 15 bases left between them. This CDR3 is CASSWGGARDEQFF. DNA of the CDR3: TGTGCCAGCAGTTGGGGGGGGGCCAGGGATGAGCAGTTCTTC.

This clone was counted a few times. The gene calls are TRBV13 and TRBJ2-1; 9 bases match TRBD2. Germline trimming cut 0 bases from V and 9 bases from J; bases unmatched to any gene: 3. Per the germline V gene, CDR1 is PRHDT and CDR2 is FYEKMQ (reference sequence). The CDR3 length is 14 residues. The CDR3 region is CASSLGGGRAEQFF. The CDR3 nucleotides read TGTGCCAGCAGCTTAGGAGGCGGGAGGGCTGAGCAGTTCTTC. The full variable domain, its missing parts supplied by reference TRBV13 and TRBJ2-1, is AAGVIQSPRHLIKEKRETATLKCYPIPRHDTVYWYQQGPGQDPQFLISFYEKMQSDKGSIPDRFSAQQFSDYHSELNMSSLELGDSALYFCASSLGGGRAEQFFGPGTRLTVL.

The chain combines TRBV2 with TRBJ2-1, with D possibly being TRBD2 (6 bases). V was clipped by 10 bases and J by 5 bases, with 21 bases between them. CDR3 length equals 15 residues. CDR1 and CDR2 from the germline V gene are SNHLY and FYNNEI. The CDR3, as DNA: TGTGCCACCCCTCGGGCTAGCGAATTGGACAATGAGCAGTTCTTC. It translates to CATPRASELDNEQFF.

V usage is TRBV4-1 and J usage is TRBJ2-2; D gene ambiguous. Trimming pared 0 bases from V and 1 base from J, leaving 6 bases between. Germline values: CDR1 MGHRA, CDR2 YSYEKL. This CDR3 is built from 15 residues. The CDR3 coding sequence is TGCGCCAGCAGCCAAGAGTCGGTGAACACCGGGGAGCTGTTTTTT. It encodes CASSQESVNTGELFF.

The V gene is TRBV18, the J gene TRBJ2-3; D is undetermined. CDR3 length: 11 amino acids. Germline V gives CDR1 KGHSH, CDR2 LQKENI. Trimming removed 5 bases from V and 2 bases from J, with 2 bases in between. Here the CDR3 reads CASSVTDTQYF. CDR3 nucleotides: TGTGCCAGCTCAGTCACAGATACGCAGTATTTT.